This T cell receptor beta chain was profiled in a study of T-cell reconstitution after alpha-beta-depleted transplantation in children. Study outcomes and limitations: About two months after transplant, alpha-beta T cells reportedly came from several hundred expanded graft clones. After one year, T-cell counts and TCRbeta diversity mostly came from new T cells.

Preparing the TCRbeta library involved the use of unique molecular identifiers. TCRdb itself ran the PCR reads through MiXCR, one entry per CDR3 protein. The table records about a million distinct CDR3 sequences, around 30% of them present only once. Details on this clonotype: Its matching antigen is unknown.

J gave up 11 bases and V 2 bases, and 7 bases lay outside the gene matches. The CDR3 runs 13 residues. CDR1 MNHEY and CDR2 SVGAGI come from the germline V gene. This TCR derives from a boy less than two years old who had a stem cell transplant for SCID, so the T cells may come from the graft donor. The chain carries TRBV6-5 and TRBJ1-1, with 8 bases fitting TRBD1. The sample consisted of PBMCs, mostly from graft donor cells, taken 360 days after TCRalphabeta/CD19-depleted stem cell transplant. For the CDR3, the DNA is TGTGCCAGCAGTTACCTCCAGGGGGCTGGGGCTTTCTTT. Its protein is CASSYLQGAGAFF.